This entry lists 25 T cell receptor beta chains sequenced from one sample in a study of blood T cell repertoires in COVID-19. The method was immunoSEQ multiplex PCR; TCRdb's version includes in-frame clones alone and lacks a portion of them. The table records fewer than 25,000 clones, 85% to 90% of them present only once. Sequencing was done on a sample of peripheral blood. These receptors were obtained from a human donor with active COVID-19. The donor label of this sample is uncertain.

The J gene is TRBJ1-3, the V gene TRBV4-1, with 7 bases lining up with TRBD1. V was pared by 3 bases and J by 5 bases, with 7 bases of the junction left unmatched. This CDR3 spans 15 amino acids. Germline assignment: CDR1 MGHRA and CDR2 YSYEKL. CDR3: CASSHVRTGRNTIYF. Here the CDR3 DNA reads TGCGCCAGCAGCCATGTAAGGACAGGACGAAACACCATATATTTT.

This clone showed up just a few times. The chain recombines TRBV7-2 with TRBJ2-3; tentatively, D is TRBD2 (7 bases). Germline lookup yields CDR1 SGHTA and CDR2 FQGNSA. V was clipped by 6 bases and J by 0 bases, with 13 bases between them. The CDR3 covers 15 residues. The CDR3 here is CASRKGGVSTDTQYF. The CDR3 bases are TGTGCCAGCAGAAAAGGGGGGGTTAGCACAGATACGCAGTATTTT.

The chain recombines TRBV10-3 with TRBJ2-7, with 7 bases lining up with TRBD2. CDR1 and CDR2 from the germline V gene are ENHRY and SYGVKD. Germline trimming cut 0 bases from V and 2 bases from J; bases unmatched to any gene: 19. CDR3 length: 20 amino acids. CDR3 sequence: CAISESWAQEKRGVPYEQYF. As DNA, the CDR3 is TGTGCCATCAGTGAGTCGTGGGCCCAGGAAAAACGGGGGGTACCCTACGAGCAGTACTTC.

The rearrangement joins TRBV27 to TRBJ2-6; no firm D call. The CDR3 is 14 residues long. Germline-derived CDR1 and CDR2 are MNHEY and SMNVEV (reference sequence). Trimming shortened V by 3 bases and J by 0 bases, and 3 bases separated the two germline ends. The DNA of the CDR3 is TGTGCCAGCAGTTTCCGCTCTGGGGCCAACGTCCTGACTTTC. The encoded protein is CASSFRSGANVLTF.

The chain carries TRBV3-1 (or the pseudogene TRBV3-2) and TRBJ1-5; 7 bases align to TRBD1. Germline V lookup: CDR1 LGHDT, CDR2 YNNKEL (reference sequence). The CDR3 loop spans 13 amino acids. V shed 4 bases, J shed 7 bases, and the junction held 4 bases outside the gene matches. The CDR3 sequence is CASSRQGGQPQHF. The DNA of the CDR3 is TGTGCCAGCAGCCGACAGGGAGGCCAGCCCCAGCATTTT.

This clone was counted a single time. The rearrangement links TRBV12-3 or TRBV12-4 to TRBJ2-2; TRBD1 is a possible D gene (5 bases). The CDR3 spans 13 residues. V was pared by 6 bases and J by 4 bases, with 9 bases between. This chain's CDR3 is CASSTGPTGELFF. The CDR3 DNA reads TGTGCCAGCAGCACAGGCCCCACCGGGGAGCTGTTTTTT.

The CDR3 spells CASRIDGTAYGYTF. The DNA for the CDR3 is TGTGCCAGCAGAATAGACGGGACAGCGTATGGCTACACCTTC. The J gene is TRBJ1-2, the V gene TRBV6-5, with TRBD1 identical over 7 bases. CDR3 length equals 14 residues. V shed 6 bases, J shed 5 bases, and the junction held 9 bases outside the gene matches. Germline V CDR1 and CDR2: MNHEY, SVGAGI.

The chain recombines TRBV5-1 with TRBJ1-3; D is possibly TRBD1 (5 bases). V lost 0 bases to trimming and J lost 0 bases, with 13 bases between them. Per germline, CDR1 SGHRS and CDR2 YFSETQ. The length of the CDR3 is 17 residues. CDR3 DNA: TGCGCCAGCAGCTTGGTGGGGGGTCTCGACTCTGGAAACACCATATATTTT. The encoded protein is CASSLVGGLDSGNTIYF.

V gene TRBV20-1 combines with J gene TRBJ1-2, with D perhaps matching TRBD1 (5 bases). Germline V gene lookup returns CDR1 DFQATT and CDR2 SNEGSKA (reference sequence). This CDR3 region has 11 residues. The CDR3 is CSAAGHTGYTF. CDR3 DNA sequence: TGCAGCGCCGCAGGGCATACGGGCTACACCTTC.

The DNA of the CDR3 is TGTGCCAGCAGCCCTAGCGCCCTCACAGATACGCAGTATTTT. Protein: CASSPSALTDTQYF. The genes are TRBV9 and TRBJ2-3, with a weak D call TRBD2 (6 bases). The CDR3 loop spans 14 amino acids. Trimming pared 4 bases from V and 2 bases from J, leaving 11 bases between. The V gene's germline CDR1 is SGDLS and CDR2 YYNGEE.

The chain combines TRBV27 with TRBJ1-3; tentative D call: TRBD1 (5 bases). CDR3 length: 12 amino acids. Trimming removed 8 bases at V and 4 bases at J, with 9 bases between. Germline V gene sequence: CDR1 MNHEY, CDR2 SMNVEV (reference sequence). CDR3 coding DNA: TGTGCCAGCGGCAACAGGGGAAACACCATATATTTT. It is translated as CASGNRGNTIYF.

V is TRBV7-6 and J is TRBJ2-1, with 12 nucleotides matching TRBD2. The CDR3 has 15 residues. Germline loops: CDR1 SGHVS, CDR2 FNYEAQ. With V trimmed by 4 bases and J by 9 bases, 7 bases remained unmatched. The CDR3 spells CASSSTSGSRAEQFF. In DNA form, the CDR3 reads TGTGCCAGCAGCTCGACTAGCGGGAGTCGGGCTGAGCAGTTCTTC.

This clone occurred once. The J gene is TRBJ2-7, the V gene TRBV21-1; the table's D gene call, TRBD1, was not cross checked with the DNA. TRBV21-1 is a listed pseudogene. CDR3 size: 19 residues. The CDR3 DNA follows: TGTGCCAGCAGCAAAGGGGAGACAGGGCGGATCCCCTCCCCCCACGAGCAGTACTTC. Protein: CASSKGETGRIPSPHEQYF.

The chain is built from TRBV27 and TRBJ1-5; weak D call: TRBD1 (6 bases). Trimming pared 10 bases from V and 3 bases from J, leaving 25 bases between. This CDR3 has 17 residues. Germline lookup yields CDR1 MNHEY and CDR2 SMNVEV (reference sequence). The CDR3 loop is CATIKRGFRNFNQPQHF. CDR3 nucleotide sequence: TGTGCCACCATCAAAAGGGGGTTCAGGAACTTCAATCAGCCCCAGCATTTT.

A few counts support this clone. J is TRBJ2-1 and V is TRBV9, with 9 nucleotides matching TRBD2. Germline V gene lookup returns CDR1 SGDLS and CDR2 YYNGEE. Trimming at V came to 2 bases and at J to 10 bases, leaving 4 bases not matched to a gene. This CDR3 comprises 13 residues. CDR3: CASSVASGNEQFF. The CDR3 DNA sequence: TGTGCCAGCAGCGTTGCTAGCGGGAACGAGCAGTTCTTC.

The chain is built from TRBV27 and TRBJ2-5, with 8 nucleotides matching TRBD2. V dropped 6 bases and J dropped 1; count of bases not matched to a gene: 22. CDR3 length: 20 amino acids. Per germline, CDR1 MNHEY and CDR2 SMNVEV (reference sequence). This chain's CDR3 is CASSLVWGFRSGGGQETQYF. In DNA, the CDR3 is TGTGCCAGCAGCTTAGTATGGGGGTTCAGATCCGGGGGGGGCCAAGAGACCCAGTACTTC.

The chain uses TRBV19 and TRBJ2-1; D might be TRBD2 (6 bases). This CDR3 spans 15 amino acids. Per the germline V gene, CDR1 is LNHDA and CDR2 is SQIVND (reference sequence). V lost 6 bases and J lost 0, with 12 bases in between. The CDR3 here is CASRQTGVSYNEQFF. Here the CDR3 DNA reads TGTGCCAGTAGACAAACGGGAGTCTCCTACAATGAGCAGTTCTTC. The full variable domain, its missing parts supplied by reference TRBV19 and TRBJ2-1, is DGGITQSPKYLFRKEGQNVTLSCEQNLNHDAMYWYRQDPGQGLRLIYYSQIVNDFQKGDIAEGYSVSREKKESFPLTVTSAQKNPTAFYLCASRQTGVSYNEQFFGPGTRLTVL.

The chain has TRBV7-2 and TRBJ2-1, with TRBD2 as a possible D gene (6 bases). Looked up from germline, CDR1 is SGHTA and CDR2 is FQGNSA. Trimming removed 5 bases from V and 9 bases from J, with 17 bases in between. This CDR3 is 14 amino acids long. The CDR3 bases are TGTGCCAGCAGCCCTCCCTGGGGCGGGACTGAGCAGTTCTTC. Its translation is CASSPPWGGTEQFF. The complete variable domain, with remaining parts taken from reference TRBV7-2 and TRBJ2-1, reads GAGVSQSPSNKVTEKGKDVELRCDPISGHTALYWYRQSLGQGLEFLIYFQGNSAPDKSGLPSDRFSAERTGGSVSTLTIQRTQQEDSAVYLCASSPPWGGTEQFFGPGTRLTVL.

The rearrangement joins TRBV6-1 to TRBJ2-1; TRBD1 aligns across 10 bases. V shed 0 bases, J shed 6 bases, and the junction held 5 bases outside the gene matches. CDR1 and CDR2 (germline): MNHNS, SASEGT. The CDR3 runs 16 residues. Here the CDR3 DNA reads TGTGCCAGCAGTGAAGCGGTGGGGACAGGGGTCAATGAGCAGTTCTTC. Translating it yields CASSEAVGTGVNEQFF.

The chain is built from TRBV11-2 and TRBJ1-1; possibly TRBD1 for D (6 bases). The CDR3 loop spans 14 amino acids. Trimming pared 3 bases from V and 1 base from J, leaving 9 bases between. From germline, CDR1 is SGHAT and CDR2 FQNNGV. The CDR3 DNA reads TGTGCCAGCAGCTTGGGGGCAGGGAACACTGAAGCTTTCTTT. Protein: CASSLGAGNTEAFF. The full variable domain, its missing parts supplied by reference TRBV11-2 and TRBJ1-1, is EAGVAQSPRYKIIEKRQSVAFWCNPISGHATLYWYQQILGQGPKLLIQFQNNGVVDDSQLPKDRFSAERLKGVDSTLKIQPAKLEDSAVYLCASSLGAGNTEAFFGQGTRLTVV.

V gene TRBV19 combines with J gene TRBJ1-2, with 10 positions matching TRBD1. The CDR3 has 12 residues. Germline V lookup: CDR1 LNHDA, CDR2 SQIVND (reference sequence). The trim removed 4 bases at V and 11 bases at J, leaving 4 bases unmatched. CDR3 protein: CASSTDRGSYTF. CDR3 sequence (DNA): TGTGCCAGTAGTACGGACAGGGGGAGTTACACCTTC.

This clone was observed a single time. This chain joins TRBV6-5 and TRBJ1-1, with 8 bases that match TRBD1. V shed 7 bases and J 4 bases; nucleotides not matched to a gene: 11. The length of the CDR3 is 15 residues. The V gene's germline CDR1 is MNHEY and CDR2 SVGAGI. The CDR3 reads CASTRKAQGATEAFF. CDR3 coding DNA: TGTGCCAGCACCCGAAAGGCTCAGGGGGCCACTGAAGCTTTCTTT.

This chain uses TRBV5-6 with TRBJ1-1; TRBD1 matches at 9 bases. J lost 4 bases, V lost 4 bases, and 5 bases had no gene match. Germline CDR1 and CDR2: SGHDT and YYEEEE. This CDR3 comprises 14 residues. CDR3 in amino acids: CASSIRDRATEAFF. CDR3 DNA sequence: TGTGCCAGCAGCATCCGGGACAGGGCCACTGAAGCTTTCTTT.

The chain joins TRBV4-1 to TRBJ2-5; TRBD2 aligns across 10 bases. This CDR3 contains 17 residues. CDR1 is MGHRA, CDR2 YSYEKL, per germline. Trimming cost V 0 bases and J 5 bases; bases outside gene matches: 9. CDR3 nucleotides: TGCGCCAGCAGCCAAGATGGGCTAGCGGGAGCTAGCGAGACCCAGTACTTC. It translates to CASSQDGLAGASETQYF.

This chain joins TRBV4-1 and TRBJ2-7, with 8 positions matching TRBD1. V dropped 5 bases and J dropped 7; count of bases not matched to a gene: 19. The CDR3 runs to 17 residues. Germline V gives CDR1 MGHRA, CDR2 YSYEKL. The DNA for the CDR3 is TGCGCCAGCAGCTCCCGCCAAAGGACAGGGCCTGGGTGGGAGCAGTACTTC. Amino acids: CASSSRQRTGPGWEQYF.